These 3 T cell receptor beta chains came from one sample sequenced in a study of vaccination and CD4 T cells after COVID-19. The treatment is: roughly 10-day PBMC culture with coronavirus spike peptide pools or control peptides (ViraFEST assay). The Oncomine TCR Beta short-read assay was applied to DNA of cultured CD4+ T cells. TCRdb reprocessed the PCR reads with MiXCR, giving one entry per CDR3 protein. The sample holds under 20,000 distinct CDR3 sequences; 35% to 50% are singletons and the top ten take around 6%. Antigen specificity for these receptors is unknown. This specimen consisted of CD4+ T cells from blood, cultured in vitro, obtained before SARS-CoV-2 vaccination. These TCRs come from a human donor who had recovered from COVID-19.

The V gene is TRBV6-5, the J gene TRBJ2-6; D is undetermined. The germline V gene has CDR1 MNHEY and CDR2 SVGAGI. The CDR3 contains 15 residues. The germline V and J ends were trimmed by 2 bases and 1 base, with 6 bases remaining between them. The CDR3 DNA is TGTGCCAGCAGTTACGGAATGTCTGGGGCCAACGTCCTGACTTTC. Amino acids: CASSYGMSGANVLTF.

CDR3 coding DNA: TGTGCCAGCAGCTTTCAGGGGCAGATGAACACTGAAGCTTTCTTT. It specifies CASSFQGQMNTEAFF. The V call is TRBV5-4, the J call TRBJ1-1; the D gene is possibly TRBD1 (6 bases). Germline lookup yields CDR1 SGHNT and CDR2 YYREEE (reference sequence). V was clipped by 2 bases and J by 0 bases, with 11 bases between them. The CDR3 runs 15 residues.

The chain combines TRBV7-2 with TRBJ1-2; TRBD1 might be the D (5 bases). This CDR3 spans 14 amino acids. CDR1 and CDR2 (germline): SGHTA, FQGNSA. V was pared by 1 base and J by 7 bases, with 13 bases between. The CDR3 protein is CASSLGFGQGGYTF. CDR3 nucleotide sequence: TGTGCCAGCAGCTTAGGGTTTGGCCAGGGTGGCTACACCTTC.